This T cell receptor beta chain comes out of a study of blood T cell repertoires in COVID-19 (TCRdb year 2020). With respect to the entire study: The collaborator samples originated in the United States, Italy and Spain and spanned the acute and convalescent phases of COVID-19. The prospective study material was composed of cDNA or gDNA derived from T cells, B-cell-depleted T cells, or PBMCs. Deeply sampled blood TCRbeta repertoires from subjects exposed to, actively infected with, or recovered from COVID-19 were included in the dataset. A freely available public database, intended as a resource for researchers studying the immune response to SARS-CoV-2, is where the repertoires were released. Samples came from the ongoing ImmuneRACE study (first 160 participants) plus 1,254 subjects from 6 global collaborators. A de-identified subject ID, COVID-19 status, age in years and sex were almost always included in the sample metadata. Where available, HLA class I and class II types were obtained from metadata supplied by the sample provider rather than from assay-based typing.

Each collaborating institution followed its own protocols to collect whole blood in K2EDTA tubes. For TCRbeta analysis, collaborator samples were shipped as frozen whole blood, as isolated PBMCs, or as DNA extracted from either sample type. What the work shows at the level of the full study, not this receptor alone: The quantity of clinical and demographic metadata differed by source and by participant and was supplied without curation.

Measured from the cysteine to the phenylalanine, the CDR3 is 13 residues long. The DNA shown is the 39-base CDR3, in frame from base 1. For CDR1 and CDR2, the germline V gene lists SGHAT and FQNNGV. Ends trimmed: V by 4 bases, J by 9 bases; bases unmatched to a gene: 4. Of note for this clone: The specificity of this receptor is unknown. Base qualities were left out, and no much larger clone turns up one base away.

The immunoSEQ Assay, a bias-controlled multiplex PCR, was used to amplify TCRbeta CDR3 regions from genomic DNA. On the study's bioinformatics: Within the assay, amplification of reference gene primers was used to estimate how many nucleated cells each sample contained. To quantify the absolute abundance of each unique TCRbeta CDR3 rearrangement, sequence reads were collapsed and filtered. For each sample, productive Simpson clonality was calculated by taking the square root of Simpson's diversity index across productive rearrangements. The table comes from immuneACCESS by way of TCRdb, which keeps in-frame sequences with V and J called. Part of the clones is missing from these tables; in studies checked, under half for an unresolved V gene and the rest for unknown reasons. That table is the source of V, J and clone size, and D and trimming were worked out from the DNA. The sample table contains thousands of clones; only one count was recorded for roughly 88% of them. Together, the top ten hold about 6.4% of the sample.

The source is a man aged 55 to 69 with acute or convalescent COVID-19. Material: peripheral blood. The rearranged segments are TRBV11-2 and TRBJ1-4, with TRBD1 identical over 8 junction bases. The CDR3 corresponds to CASSSTRGQKLFF. Read as DNA, the sequence is TGTGCCAGCAGCTCCACCAGGGGGCAAAAACTGTTTTTT.